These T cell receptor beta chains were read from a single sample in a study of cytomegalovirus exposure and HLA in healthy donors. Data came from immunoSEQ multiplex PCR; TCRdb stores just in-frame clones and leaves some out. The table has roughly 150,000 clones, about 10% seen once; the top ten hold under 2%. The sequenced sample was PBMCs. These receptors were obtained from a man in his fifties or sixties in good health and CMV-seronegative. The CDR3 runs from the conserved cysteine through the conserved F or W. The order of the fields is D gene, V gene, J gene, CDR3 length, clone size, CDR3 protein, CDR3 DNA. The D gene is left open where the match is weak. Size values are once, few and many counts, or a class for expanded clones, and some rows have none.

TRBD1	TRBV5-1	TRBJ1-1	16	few	CASSLGATGAGTEAFF	TGCGCCAGCAGCTTGGGGGCTACAGGGGCCGGCACTGAAGCTTTCTTT
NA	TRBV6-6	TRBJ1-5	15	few	CASSYGRASNQPQHF	TGTGCCAGCAGTTACGGCAGGGCCAGCAATCAGCCCCAGCATTTT
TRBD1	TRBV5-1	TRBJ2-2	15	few	CVSSLGQTNTGELFF	TGCGTCAGCAGCTTGGGACAGACGAACACCGGGGAGCTGTTTTTT
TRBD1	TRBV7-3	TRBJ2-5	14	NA	CASSQRTGDETQYF	TGTGCCAGCAGCCAGCGGACAGGGGACGAGACCCAGTACTTC
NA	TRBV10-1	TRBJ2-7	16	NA	CASSESPGSSSYEQYF	TGCGCCAGCAGTGAGTCCCCAGGATCGAGCTCCTACGAGCAGTACTTC
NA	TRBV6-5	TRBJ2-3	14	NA	CASKSRVSTDKQYF	TGTGCCAGCAAATCGAGGGTTTCCACAGATAAGCAGTATTTT
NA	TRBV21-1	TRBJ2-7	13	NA	CASSPLRSYEQYF	TGTGCCAGCAGCCCTCTCCGCTCCTACGAGCAGTACTTC
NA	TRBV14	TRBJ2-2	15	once	CASSQGATNTGELFF	TGTGCCAGCAGCCAAGGGGCAACGAACACCGGGGAGCTGTTTTTT
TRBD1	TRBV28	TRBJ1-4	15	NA	CASSWGTGGKEKLFF	TGTGCCAGCAGTTGGGGGACAGGGGGAAAGGAAAAACTGTTTTTT
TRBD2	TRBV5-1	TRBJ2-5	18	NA	CASSLEGLAGEALGTQYF	TGCGCCAGCAGCTTGGAGGGACTAGCGGGGGAGGCCCTTGGGACCCAGTACTTC
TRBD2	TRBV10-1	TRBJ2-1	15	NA	CASSLTGRAHNEQFF	TGCGCCAGCAGTCTGACCGGGAGGGCCCACAATGAGCAGTTCTTC
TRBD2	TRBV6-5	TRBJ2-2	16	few	CASSYSGGGNTGELFF	TGTGCCAGCAGTTACTCAGGCGGGGGGAACACCGGGGAGCTGTTTTTT
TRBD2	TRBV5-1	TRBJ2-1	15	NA	CASSLASGRHNEQFF	TGCGCCAGCAGTCTGGCTAGCGGGAGACACAATGAGCAGTTCTTC
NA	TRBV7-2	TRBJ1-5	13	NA	CASSRQSNQPQHF	TGTGCCAGCAGCAGACAGAGCAATCAGCCCCAGCATTTT
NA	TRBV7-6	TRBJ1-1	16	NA	CASSLGPRQVSAEAFF	TGTGCCAGCAGCTTAGGTCCCCGCCAGGTCTCCGCTGAAGCTTTCTTT
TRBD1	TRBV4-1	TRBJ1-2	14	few	CASSQDGTVYGYTF	TGCGCCAGCAGCCAAGACGGGACAGTCTATGGCTACACCTTC
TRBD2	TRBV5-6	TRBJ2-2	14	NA	CASSSGLPTGELFF	TGTGCCAGCAGCTCGGGACTACCCACCGGGGAGCTGTTTTTT
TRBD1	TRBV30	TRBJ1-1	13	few	CAWITRGDTEAFF	TGTGCCTGGATCACCAGGGGGGACACTGAAGCTTTCTTT
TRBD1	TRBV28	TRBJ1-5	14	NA	CASSSADRGQPQHF	TGTGCCAGCAGTTCGGCGGACAGGGGTCAGCCCCAGCATTTT
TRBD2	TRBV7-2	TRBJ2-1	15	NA	CASSQGLAAYNEQFF	TGTGCCAGCAGCCAGGGACTAGCGGCCTACAATGAGCAGTTCTTC
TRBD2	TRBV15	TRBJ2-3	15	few	CATSTIAGGPDTQYF	TGTGCCACCAGCACAATAGCGGGAGGGCCAGATACGCAGTATTTT
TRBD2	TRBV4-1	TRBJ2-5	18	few	CASSQAWNGGASGQTQYF	TGCGCCAGCAGCCAAGCTTGGAACGGGGGGGCTTCTGGGCAGACCCAGTACTTC
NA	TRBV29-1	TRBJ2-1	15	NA	CSVEGGNRRYNEQFF	TGCAGCGTTGAAGGGGGTAACCGGAGGTACAATGAGCAGTTCTTC
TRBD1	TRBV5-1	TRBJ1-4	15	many	CASSPGQGPNEKLFF	TGCGCCAGCAGCCCGGGACAGGGCCCTAATGAAAAACTGTTTTTT
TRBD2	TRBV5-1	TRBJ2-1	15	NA	CASSLASGPSQEQFF	TGCGCCAGCAGCTTGGCTAGCGGGCCCTCTCAGGAGCAGTTCTTC
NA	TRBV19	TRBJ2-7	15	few	CASSITSRGSYEQYF	TGTGCCAGTAGTATCACCTCGCGGGGCTCCTACGAGCAGTACTTC
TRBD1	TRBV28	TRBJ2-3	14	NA	CASRLQQGTDTQYF	TGTGCCAGCAGGCTCCAACAGGGGACAGATACGCAGTATTTT
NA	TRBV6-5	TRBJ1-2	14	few	CASRGSAETYGYTF	TGTGCCAGCAGGGGGAGCGCAGAAACCTATGGCTACACCTTC
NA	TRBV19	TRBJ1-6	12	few	CASSIGNSPLHF	TGTGCCAGTAGTATCGGGAATTCACCCCTCCACTTT
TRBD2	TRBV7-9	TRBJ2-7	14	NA	CASEGTSGGIEQYF	TGTGCCAGCGAAGGGACTAGCGGGGGTATCGAGCAGTACTTC
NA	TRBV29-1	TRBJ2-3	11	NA	CSAQGTDTQYF	TGCAGCGCCCAGGGGACAGATACGCAGTATTTT
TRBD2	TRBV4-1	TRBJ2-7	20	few	CASSQDVGTSGMPTSYEQYF	TGCGCCAGCAGCCAAGATGTCGGGACTAGCGGGATGCCTACCTCCTACGAGCAGTACTTC